A selection of T cell receptor beta chains follows, all from one sample in a study of human thymus T cells. Profiling relied on immunoSEQ multiplex PCR, and the TCRdb table lists in-frame clones only, not all of them. The sample carries 54,000 or so clones, over 85% recorded once. Source material: blood. Every receptor here comes from a boy under two years old with a congenital heart defect but otherwise immunologically healthy. Each CDR3 is given without its conserved first and last residue. Each record gives: J gene, D gene, V gene, clone size, CDR3 protein. D genes are given only for firm matches. Rows may omit the clone size; those that give it use once, few, many or a size class.

J gene: TRBJ1-4; D gene: NA; V gene: TRBV4-2; clone size: once; CDR3 protein: ASSPRRSVEKLF
J gene: TRBJ2-3; D gene: TRBD2; V gene: TRBV7-9; clone size: NA; CDR3 protein: ASSFTSGGGSQY
J gene: TRBJ2-1; D gene: TRBD2; V gene: TRBV28; clone size: NA; CDR3 protein: ASSSPGLAGEVGKGKSYNEQF
J gene: TRBJ2-7; D gene: NA; V gene: TRBV11-3; clone size: NA; CDR3 protein: ASSPDKYEQY
J gene: TRBJ2-3; D gene: TRBD2; V gene: TRBV27; clone size: NA; CDR3 protein: ASSFRTVPGLAGGTDTQY
J gene: TRBJ1-3; D gene: TRBD1; V gene: TRBV19; clone size: NA; CDR3 protein: ASSIGTRGTGNTIY
J gene: TRBJ1-1; D gene: TRBD1; V gene: TRBV10-1; clone size: NA; CDR3 protein: ASSPGGDTEAF
J gene: TRBJ2-4; D gene: NA; V gene: TRBV9; clone size: NA; CDR3 protein: ASSVDYDRAKNIQY
J gene: TRBJ2-3; D gene: NA; V gene: TRBV7-9; clone size: NA; CDR3 protein: ASSSSEQFYTDTQY
J gene: TRBJ1-3; D gene: NA; V gene: TRBV28; clone size: NA; CDR3 protein: ASSLGTVRRGSSGNTIY
J gene: TRBJ1-3; D gene: NA; V gene: TRBV7-2; clone size: NA; CDR3 protein: ASSPRTVTSSGNTIY
J gene: TRBJ2-3; D gene: NA; V gene: TRBV18; clone size: NA; CDR3 protein: ASSQGPATYTDTQY
J gene: TRBJ2-5; D gene: TRBD1; V gene: TRBV18; clone size: NA; CDR3 protein: ASSPQGARETQY
J gene: TRBJ2-3; D gene: NA; V gene: TRBV7-9; clone size: NA; CDR3 protein: ASSSPRGSTDTQY
J gene: TRBJ1-5; D gene: NA; V gene: TRBV4-1; clone size: NA; CDR3 protein: ASSQEGAGRSQPQH
J gene: TRBJ2-7; D gene: TRBD2; V gene: TRBV18; clone size: NA; CDR3 protein: ASSPLSGGAEEQY
J gene: TRBJ2-1; D gene: NA; V gene: TRBV5-1; clone size: NA; CDR3 protein: ASRAGAHEQF
J gene: TRBJ2-4; D gene: NA; V gene: TRBV6-4; clone size: NA; CDR3 protein: ASRVQRRGEAKNIQY
J gene: TRBJ2-1; D gene: TRBD2; V gene: TRBV7-2; clone size: NA; CDR3 protein: ASSLAGGPHEQF
J gene: TRBJ1-4; D gene: NA; V gene: TRBV4-1; clone size: NA; CDR3 protein: ASSQAVNEKLF
J gene: TRBJ2-6; D gene: TRBD1; V gene: TRBV25-1; clone size: NA; CDR3 protein: ASSGGQGYSGANVLT
J gene: TRBJ1-2; D gene: NA; V gene: TRBV2; clone size: NA; CDR3 protein: ASSDYRYGYT
J gene: TRBJ2-2; D gene: NA; V gene: TRBV7-9; clone size: NA; CDR3 protein: ASSLSPRGGRAGELF
J gene: TRBJ2-7; D gene: TRBD1; V gene: TRBV7-3; clone size: few; CDR3 protein: ASSLTGTDYEQY
J gene: TRBJ2-1; D gene: TRBD2; V gene: TRBV19; clone size: NA; CDR3 protein: ASRRGTSTHEQF
J gene: TRBJ2-1; D gene: TRBD2; V gene: TRBV15; clone size: NA; CDR3 protein: ATSRARTSGPGGQF
J gene: TRBJ2-7; D gene: NA; V gene: TRBV27; clone size: NA; CDR3 protein: ASSFLAHGYEQY
J gene: TRBJ2-1; D gene: TRBD2; V gene: TRBV5-1; clone size: NA; CDR3 protein: ASRGLAGYNEQF
J gene: TRBJ2-5; D gene: TRBD2; V gene: TRBV7-9; clone size: NA; CDR3 protein: ASSLGAGQETQY
J gene: TRBJ2-7; D gene: TRBD1; V gene: TRBV28; clone size: NA; CDR3 protein: ASSLGQVGYEQY
J gene: TRBJ1-3; D gene: NA; V gene: TRBV30; clone size: NA; CDR3 protein: AWTGPGNTIY